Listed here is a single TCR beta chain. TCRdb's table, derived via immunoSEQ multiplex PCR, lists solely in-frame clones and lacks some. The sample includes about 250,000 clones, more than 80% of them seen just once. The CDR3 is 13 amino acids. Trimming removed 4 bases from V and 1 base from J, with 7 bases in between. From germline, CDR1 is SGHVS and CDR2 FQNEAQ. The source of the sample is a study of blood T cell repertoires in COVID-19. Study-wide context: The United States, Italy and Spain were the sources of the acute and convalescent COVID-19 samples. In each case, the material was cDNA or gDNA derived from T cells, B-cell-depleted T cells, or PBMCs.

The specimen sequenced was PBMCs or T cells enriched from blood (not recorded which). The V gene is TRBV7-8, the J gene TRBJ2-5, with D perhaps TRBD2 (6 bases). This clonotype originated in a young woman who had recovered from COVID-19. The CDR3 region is CASSSGLQETQYF. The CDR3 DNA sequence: TGTGCCAGCAGCTCGGGACTCCAAGAGACCCAGTACTTC.